This T cell receptor beta chain was sequenced during a study of T-cell memory formation after mild COVID-19. Study-level points and caveats: The CD4+ clones that contracted clustered mainly within CM and EM, and the CD8+ clones concentrated in EMRA.

TCRdb re-derived calls from the 5' RACE reads in MiXCR, one entry per CDR3 protein. Of about 470,000 distinct CDR3 sequences in the sample, 15% to 20% were seen once. Comments on this clonotype: The antigen remains undetermined.

Trimming removed 5 bases from V and 3 bases from J, with 12 bases in between. CDR3 length equals 14 residues. Per the germline V gene, CDR1 is MNHEY and CDR2 is SVGAGI. The material sequenced was PBMCs or a T cell subset sorted from them (not recorded which). The genes are TRBV6-5 and TRBJ2-3; no definite D call. The sequence was collected from an adult woman who had mild COVID-19 (a few samples of this study predate the infection). Cell type and time point are not known. The CDR3 bases are TGTGCCAGCAGTCGAGGCTCTAGTACAGATACGCAGTATTTT. Its protein is CASSRGSSTDTQYF.